This TCR beta chain was identified during a study of blood T cells in healthy people across ages. Each sample used at least 6.5 million PBMCs. Samples each had at least 5.5 micrograms of total RNA extracted. Using a J-beta primer mix together with a sample-barcoded 5' primer, a second PCR was run for about 7 to 12 cycles. Each cDNA molecule carried a tag from a template-switch adaptor that contained 12 random nucleotides. TCRdb used MiXCR to reprocess the 5' RACE reads, holding one entry per CDR3 protein. The data contain some 1.4 million distinct CDR3 sequences, roughly 40% of them seen just once; the ten biggest clones take up around 8%. Trimming removed 3 bases at V and 7 bases at J, with 25 bases between. The germline CDR1 and CDR2 sequences are MDHEN and SYDVKM. The CDR3 length is 18 residues. Points from the study as a whole: Long-lived donors had more naive CD4+ cells and higher diversity than aged donors.

Concerning this clonotype: The antigen is not known.

The sample comprised blood. The source is a woman aged 18-29 years in good health. V gene TRBV28 combines with J gene TRBJ2-1; tentatively, D is TRBD2 (6 bases). The CDR3 loop is CASSFFLSGRRGTNEQFF. CDR3 DNA: TGTGCCAGCAGTTTTTTCCTATCGGGCAGGCGGGGCACGAATGAGCAGTTCTTC.